This paragraph covers one T cell receptor (beta chain) sequence. Its matching antigen is unknown. Sample-barcoded 5' priming and a J-beta primer mix drove a second PCR of about 7 to 11 cycles. MiXCR, run by TCRdb on the 5' RACE reads, gives a single entry per CDR3 protein. The sample records 1.8 million or so distinct CDR3 sequences, 39% being singletons. The V gene's germline CDR1 is SGHTA and CDR2 FQGNSA. V lost 4 bases to trimming and J lost 10 bases, with 13 bases between them. This CDR3 comprises 12 residues. Ranging in age from roughly 6 to 95, the donors were healthy Caucasian individuals from Russia. This sample was included in a study of blood T cells in healthy people across ages. General study results and limits: It was held that diversity estimates obtained from one million T cells represented underestimates. The fall in TCR beta diversity per million T cells was roughly linear with age. The long-lived group displayed more naive CD4+ cells, plus higher diversity, than the aged donors did.

Material: blood. The sequence was obtained from a human donor in good health. The chain couples TRBV7-2 to TRBJ1-1, with D unresolved. Here the CDR3 DNA reads TGTGCCAGCAGCTCCCGCTTACTTGGAGCTTTCTTT. Translation: CASSSRLLGAFF. Filled out from reference TRBV7-2 and TRBJ1-1, the complete variable domain reads GAGVSQSPSNKVTEKGKDVELRCDPISGHTALYWYRQSLGQGLEFLIYFQGNSAPDKSGLPSDRFSAERTGGSVSTLTIQRTQQEDSAVYLCASSSRLLGAFFGQGTRLTVV.